Reported below is one T cell receptor (beta chain). This clone was detected a few times. Its antigen remains undetermined. No base-level quality is on record; no much larger clone is a single base apart. The sample belongs to a study of blood T cell repertoires in COVID-19 (dated by TCRdb to 2019 to 2021). As for the study more broadly: Samples covering the acute and convalescent phases of COVID-19 were provided by collaborators in the United States, Italy and Spain. HLA class I and class II types, where available, came from metadata supplied by the sample provider rather than from assay-based typing. Deeply sampled blood TCRbeta repertoires from subjects exposed to, actively infected with, or recovered from COVID-19 were included in the dataset. A freely available public database, intended as a resource for researchers studying the immune response to SARS-CoV-2, is where the repertoires were released. Nearly every sample came with metadata listing a de-identified subject ID, COVID-19 status, age in years and sex. The material from the prospective study consisted of cDNA or gDNA derived from T cells, B-cell-depleted T cells, or PBMCs. Samples came from the ongoing ImmuneRACE study (first 160 participants) plus 1,254 subjects from 6 global collaborators. The research as a whole found: The amount of clinical and demographic metadata varied by source and participant and was provided uncurated.

One collaborating source in Seattle enrolled patients while the patients were actively infected and followed the patients over time throughout the course of disease. Whole blood was collected in K2EDTA tubes by collaborating institutions according to the institutions' own protocols. For TCRbeta analysis, collaborators shipped samples as frozen whole blood, isolated PBMCs, or DNA extracted from either of those sample types. The immunoSEQ Assay, a bias-controlled multiplex PCR, was used to amplify TCRbeta CDR3 regions from genomic DNA. The study's processing was this. The number of nucleated cells in each sample was estimated by amplification of reference gene primers within the assay. To quantify the absolute abundance of each unique TCRbeta CDR3 rearrangement, sequence reads were collapsed and filtered. For each sample, productive Simpson clonality was calculated by taking the square root of Simpson's diversity index across productive rearrangements. TCRdb mirrors the immuneACCESS table, restricted to in-frame sequences. Some clones are absent from its copies; in checked studies, under half trace to an unresolved V gene, and the reason for the others is unknown. V, J and clone size derive from that table, while D and trimming were established from the DNA sequence. This sample gives hundreds of thousands of clones in total; about 87% of them show up just once. About a tenth of the sample is taken by the ten largest.

The TCR was taken from a woman aged 65 to 85 with COVID-19, enrolled during active disease. The sample consisted of peripheral blood.

In nucleotides, the sequence is TGTGCCAGCAGCCTTCAGGGGGCTGGTTCACCCCTCCACTTT. Translated, it gives CASSLQGAGSPLHF. This receptor chain uses TRBV3-1 (or the pseudogene TRBV3-2) and TRBJ1-6; 8 bases in the junction line up with TRBD1. The germline V gene (reference sequence) yields LGHDT for CDR1 and YNNKEL for CDR2. Germline trimming amounts to 4 bases on V and 9 bases on J, with 5 as the count of junction bases outside the gene matches. The CDR3 runs 14 amino acids, cysteine and phenylalanine included. Of the read, only the CDR3 DNA is kept; its 42 bases are in frame from base 1.